This T cell receptor beta chain comes out of a study of blood T cell repertoires in COVID-19. V was clipped by 5 bases and J by 3 bases, with 11 bases between them. The CDR3 spans 14 residues. Germline-derived CDR1 and CDR2 are MNHNY and SVGAGI (reference sequence). Profiling relied on immunoSEQ multiplex PCR, and the TCRdb table lists in-frame clones only, not all of them. Of over 110,000 clones listed, approximately 90% are singletons. The clonotype originates from a human donor in a cohort sampled during active COVID-19. The chain joins TRBV6-6 to TRBJ1-5, with D perhaps TRBD1 (5 bases). The sequenced material came from peripheral blood. As DNA, the CDR3 is TGTGCCAGCAGTCTTCAGGGCCCCAATCAGCCCCAGCATTTT. As protein: CASSLQGPNQPQHF.